The clone carrying this TCR beta chain was detected only a few times. The antigen remains undetermined. These data originate in a study of metastatic and nonmetastatic thyroid tumors. Study overall: Comparison of repertoires was carried out across blood and tumor or nodule tissue from malignant and benign thyroid patients. Study-wide findings and caveats: Significantly higher TCR beta diversity was reportedly seen in malignant thyroid tumors than benign nodules, in blood and tumor.

Per the original data handling: The authors used CDR3 differences across clinicopathological groups to build a distant-metastasis classifier for papillary thyroid cancer. From the PCR reads, TCRdb re-called clones with MiXCR. The V and J calls shown here were made by TCRdb, not taken from the authors' results. The sample includes 30,000 to 50,000 clones, roughly 14% of them seen just once. Patients underwent thyroid surgery, and none had received any treatment before it. CDR1 is SGHAT, CDR2 FQNNGV, per germline. The CDR3 runs to 16 residues. V trimming: 4 bases; J trimming: 0 bases; junction bases outside the gene matches: 5.

Sequencing used blood. The rearrangement joins TRBV11-2 to TRBJ2-1; TRBD2 agrees at 8 bases. The sequence was obtained from a female donor with papillary thyroid cancer or a benign thyroid nodule (not recorded which). Some clones in this sample may be carry-over from other donors' samples. The CDR3 nucleotides are TGTGCCAGCAGCTCGACTAGCGAAAGCTCCTACAATGAGCAGTTCTTC. It translates to CASSSTSESSYNEQFF.